The present T cell receptor (beta chain) was sequenced within a study of OX40 agonist ivuxolimab in advanced cancers. Across the whole study: The treatment was a fully human IgG2 OX40 agonist, ivuxolimab. Prior therapy, whether anti-PD-1, anti-PD-L1 or anti-CTLA-4, was allowed, and about 40% had some. Study-level points and caveats: Partial responders receiving 0.1-3.0 mg/kg showed among the lowest clonal expansion. The study observed clonal expansion of CD4+ and CD8+ blood T cells by week 6 at 0.1 to 3.0 mg/kg.

Details on this clone: The antigen remains unidentified.

Profiled with immunoSEQ multiplex PCR; TCRdb holds only in-frame clones, not every one. Of 100,000 to 130,000 clones listed, around 90% are singletons. The V gene's germline CDR1 is LNHDA and CDR2 SQIVND (reference sequence). The CDR3 has 14 amino acids. V was trimmed by 3 bases and J by 5 bases, leaving 11 bases between them. The sequence came from an adult with an advanced solid tumor such as melanoma, head and neck, liver or kidney cancer. This rearrangement joins TRBV19 to TRBJ2-1; D unclear. The sample in question was CD4+ or CD8+ T cells sorted from blood, obtained in a trial of the OX40 agonist ivuxolimab. CDR3 sequence reads: CASSIRRADNEQFF. The CDR3 DNA follows: TGTGCCAGTAGTATCCGTCGCGCTGACAATGAGCAGTTCTTC.